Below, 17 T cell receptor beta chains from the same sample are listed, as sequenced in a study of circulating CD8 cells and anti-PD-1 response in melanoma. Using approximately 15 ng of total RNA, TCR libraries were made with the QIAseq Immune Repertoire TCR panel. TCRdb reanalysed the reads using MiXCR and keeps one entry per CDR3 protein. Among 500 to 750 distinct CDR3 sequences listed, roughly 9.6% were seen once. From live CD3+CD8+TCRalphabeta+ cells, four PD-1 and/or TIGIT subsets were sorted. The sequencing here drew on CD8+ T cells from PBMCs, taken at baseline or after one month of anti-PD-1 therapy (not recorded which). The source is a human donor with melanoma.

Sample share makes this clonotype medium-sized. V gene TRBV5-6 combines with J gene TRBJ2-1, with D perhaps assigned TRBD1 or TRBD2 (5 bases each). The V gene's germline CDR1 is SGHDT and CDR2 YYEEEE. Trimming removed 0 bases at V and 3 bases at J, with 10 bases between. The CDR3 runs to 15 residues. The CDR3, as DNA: TGTGCCAGCAGCTTGGGGGGACCCCACTACAATGAGCAGTTCTTC. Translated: CASSLGGPHYNEQFF.

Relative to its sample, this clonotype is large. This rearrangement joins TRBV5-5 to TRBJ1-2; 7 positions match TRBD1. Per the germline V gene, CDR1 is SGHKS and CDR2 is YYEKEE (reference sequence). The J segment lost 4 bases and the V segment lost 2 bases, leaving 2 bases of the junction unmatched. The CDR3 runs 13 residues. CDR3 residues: CASSLGTVYGYTF. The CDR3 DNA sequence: TGTGCCAGCAGCTTAGGGACAGTCTATGGCTACACCTTC.

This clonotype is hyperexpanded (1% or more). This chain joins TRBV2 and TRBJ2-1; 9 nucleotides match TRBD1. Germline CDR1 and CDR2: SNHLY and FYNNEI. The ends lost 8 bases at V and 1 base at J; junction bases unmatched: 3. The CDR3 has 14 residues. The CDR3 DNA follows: TGTGCCAGCGCGACAGGGGGATCCTACAATGAGCAGTTCTTC. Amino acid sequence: CASATGGSYNEQFF.

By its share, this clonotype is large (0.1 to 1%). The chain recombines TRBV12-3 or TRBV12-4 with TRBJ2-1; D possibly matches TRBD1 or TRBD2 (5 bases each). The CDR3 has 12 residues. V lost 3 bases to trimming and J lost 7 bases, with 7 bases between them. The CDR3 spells CASSFGGNEQFF. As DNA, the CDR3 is TGTGCCAGCAGTTTTGGGGGTAATGAGCAGTTCTTC.

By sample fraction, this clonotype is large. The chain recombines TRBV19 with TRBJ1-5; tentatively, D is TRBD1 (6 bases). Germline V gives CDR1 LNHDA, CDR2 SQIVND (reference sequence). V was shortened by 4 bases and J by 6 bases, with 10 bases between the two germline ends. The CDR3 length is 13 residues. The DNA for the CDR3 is TGTGCCAGTAGTACCGTCAGGGGTCAGCCCCAGCATTTT. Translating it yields CASSTVRGQPQHF.

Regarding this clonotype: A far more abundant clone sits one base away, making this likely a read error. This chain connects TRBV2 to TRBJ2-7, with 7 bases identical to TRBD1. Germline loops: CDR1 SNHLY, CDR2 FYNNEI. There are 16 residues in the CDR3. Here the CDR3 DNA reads TGTGCCAGCAGGGGAAAACAGGGGATTTTCGCCTACGGGCAGTACTTC. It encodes CASRGKQGIFAYGQYF.

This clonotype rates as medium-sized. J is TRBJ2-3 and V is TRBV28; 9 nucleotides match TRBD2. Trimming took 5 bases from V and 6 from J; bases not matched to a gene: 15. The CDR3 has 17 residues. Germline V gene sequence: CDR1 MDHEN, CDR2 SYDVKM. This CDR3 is CASSRRSAGGPQDTQYF. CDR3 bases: TGTGCCAGCAGTCGCCGATCAGCGGGAGGACCCCAGGATACGCAGTATTTT.

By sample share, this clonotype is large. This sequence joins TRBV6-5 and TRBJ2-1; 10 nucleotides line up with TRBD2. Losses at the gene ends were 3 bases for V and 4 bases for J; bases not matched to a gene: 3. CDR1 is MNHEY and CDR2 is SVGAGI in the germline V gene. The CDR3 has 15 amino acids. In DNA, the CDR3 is TGTGCCAGCAGTTATCTAGCGGGGGAGTACAATGAGCAGTTCTTC. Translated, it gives CASSYLAGEYNEQFF.

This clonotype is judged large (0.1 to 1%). CDR3 region: CASSLDRDTSSYNEQFF. The CDR3 DNA reads as TGTGCCAGCAGTTTGGACCGGGACACGAGCTCCTACAATGAGCAGTTCTTC. The chain carries TRBV27 and TRBJ2-1, with D maybe TRBD1 (6 bases). The germline V gene has CDR1 MNHEY and CDR2 SMNVEV (reference sequence). V was trimmed by 3 bases and J by 0 bases, leaving 15 bases between them. The CDR3 runs 17 residues.

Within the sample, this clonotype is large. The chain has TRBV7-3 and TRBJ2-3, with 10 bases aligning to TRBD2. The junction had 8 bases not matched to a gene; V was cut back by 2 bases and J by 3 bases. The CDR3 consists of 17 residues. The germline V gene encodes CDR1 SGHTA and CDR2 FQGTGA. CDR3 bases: TGTGCCAGCAGCTTATGGCCTAGCGGGGGTATAACAGATACGCAGTATTTT. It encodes CASSLWPSGGITDTQYF.

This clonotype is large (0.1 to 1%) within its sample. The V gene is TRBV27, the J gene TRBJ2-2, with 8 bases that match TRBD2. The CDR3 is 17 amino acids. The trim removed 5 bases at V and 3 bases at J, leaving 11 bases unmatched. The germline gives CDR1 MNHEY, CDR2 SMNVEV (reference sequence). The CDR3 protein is CASSRDQRGYYTGELFF. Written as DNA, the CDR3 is TGTGCCAGCAGTCGGGATCAGCGGGGGTACTACACCGGGGAGCTGTTTTTT.

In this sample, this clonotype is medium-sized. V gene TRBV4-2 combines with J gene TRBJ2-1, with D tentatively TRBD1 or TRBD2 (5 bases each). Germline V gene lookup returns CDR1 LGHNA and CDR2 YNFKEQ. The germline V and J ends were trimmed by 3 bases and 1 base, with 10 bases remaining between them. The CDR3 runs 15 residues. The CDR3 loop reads CASSQGERSYNEQFF. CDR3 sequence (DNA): TGTGCCAGCAGCCAGGGGGAACGGTCCTACAATGAGCAGTTCTTC.

The CDR3 nucleotides are TGCAGTGCTAGAGTTTTGACAAGAGACTACGAGCAGTACTTC. Residues: CSARVLTRDYEQYF. The V and J genes are TRBV20-1 and TRBJ2-7; no clear D. The germline V and J ends were trimmed by 1 base and 3 bases, with 13 bases remaining between them. The germline CDR1 and CDR2 sequences are DFQATT and SNEGSKA (reference sequence). The CDR3 spans 14 residues.

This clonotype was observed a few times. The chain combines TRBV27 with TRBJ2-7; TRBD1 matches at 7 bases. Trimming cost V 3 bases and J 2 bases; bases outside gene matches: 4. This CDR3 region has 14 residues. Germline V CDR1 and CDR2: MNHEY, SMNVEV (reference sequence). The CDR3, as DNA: TGTGCCAGCAGTTTGACGACAGGGACCTACGAGCAGTACTTC. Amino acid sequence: CASSLTTGTYEQYF.

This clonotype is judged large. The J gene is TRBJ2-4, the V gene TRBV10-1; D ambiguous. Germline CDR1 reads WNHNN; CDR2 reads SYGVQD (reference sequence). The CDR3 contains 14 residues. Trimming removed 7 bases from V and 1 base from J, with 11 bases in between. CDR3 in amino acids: CASIRTAAKNIQYF. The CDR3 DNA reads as TGCGCCAGCATAAGGACCGCCGCCAAAAACATTCAGTACTTC.

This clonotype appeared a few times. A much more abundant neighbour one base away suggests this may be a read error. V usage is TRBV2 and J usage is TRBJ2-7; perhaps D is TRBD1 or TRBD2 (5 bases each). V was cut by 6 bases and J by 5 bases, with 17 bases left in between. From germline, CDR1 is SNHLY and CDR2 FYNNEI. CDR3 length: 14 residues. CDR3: CASSAMNGADEQYF. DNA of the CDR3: TGTGCCAGCAGCGCTATGAACGGGGCGGACGAGCAGTACTTC.

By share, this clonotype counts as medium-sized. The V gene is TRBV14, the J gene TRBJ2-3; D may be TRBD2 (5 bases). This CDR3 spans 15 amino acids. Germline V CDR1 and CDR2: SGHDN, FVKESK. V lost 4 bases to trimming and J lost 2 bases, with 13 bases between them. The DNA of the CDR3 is TGTGCCAGCAGCCCTCTCGGGGAAACCACAGATACGCAGTATTTT. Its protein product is CASSPLGETTDTQYF.